This T cell receptor (beta chain) was retrieved from a study of beta chain features in type 1 diabetes. Points from the study as a whole: In all four CD4+ subsets, TCRB CDR3 length was significantly, moderately reduced in type 1 diabetes.

The authors reverse transcribed all of the isolated RNA, so sequencing captured expressed TCRB transcripts. The protocol was immunoSEQ multiplex PCR, while the TCRdb copy is restricted to in-frame clones and leaves out a portion. The table includes a few hundred thousand clones, roughly 24% detected once. Note on this clone: Its antigen is not identified. The same CDR3 is also encoded by other DNA sequences in this sample.

This CDR3 has 15 amino acids. Germline V gives CDR1 LNHDA, CDR2 SQIVND (reference sequence). With 4 bases clipped from V and 1 base from J, the junction kept 1 base outside the gene matches. This receptor was taken from a woman aged 25-40 years with type 1 diabetes. Sequencing was done on a sample of naive CD4+ T cells from blood. The chain joins TRBV19 to TRBJ2-7, with 13 bases fitting TRBD2. The chain's CDR3 is CASSRTSGSSYEQYF. The CDR3 DNA is TGTGCCAGTAGTAGGACTAGCGGGAGTTCCTACGAGCAGTACTTC.